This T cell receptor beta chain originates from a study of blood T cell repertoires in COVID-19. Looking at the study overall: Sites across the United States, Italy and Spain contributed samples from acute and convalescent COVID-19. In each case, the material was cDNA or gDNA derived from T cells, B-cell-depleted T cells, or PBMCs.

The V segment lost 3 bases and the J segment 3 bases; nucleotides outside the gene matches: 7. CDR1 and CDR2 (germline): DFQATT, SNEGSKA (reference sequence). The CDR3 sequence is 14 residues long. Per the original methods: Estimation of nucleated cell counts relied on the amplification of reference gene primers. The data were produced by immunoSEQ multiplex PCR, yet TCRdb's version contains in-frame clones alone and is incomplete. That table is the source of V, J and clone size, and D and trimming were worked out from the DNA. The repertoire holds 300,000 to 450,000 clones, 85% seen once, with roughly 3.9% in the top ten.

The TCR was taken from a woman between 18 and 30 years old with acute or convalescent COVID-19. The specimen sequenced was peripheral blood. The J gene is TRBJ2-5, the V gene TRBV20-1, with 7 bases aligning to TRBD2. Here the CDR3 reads CSASGVGTKETQYF. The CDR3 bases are TGCAGTGCTAGTGGAGTTGGGACTAAAGAGACCCAGTACTTC.